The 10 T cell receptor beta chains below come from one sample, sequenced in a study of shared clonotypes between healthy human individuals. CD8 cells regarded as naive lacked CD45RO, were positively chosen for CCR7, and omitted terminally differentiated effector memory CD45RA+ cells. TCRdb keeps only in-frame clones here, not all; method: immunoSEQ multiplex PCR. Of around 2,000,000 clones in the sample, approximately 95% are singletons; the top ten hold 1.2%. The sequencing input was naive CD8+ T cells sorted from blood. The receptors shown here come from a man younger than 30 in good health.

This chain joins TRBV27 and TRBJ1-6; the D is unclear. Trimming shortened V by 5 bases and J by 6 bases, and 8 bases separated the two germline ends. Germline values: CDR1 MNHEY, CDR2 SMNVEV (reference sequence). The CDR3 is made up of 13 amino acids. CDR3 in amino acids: CASSPFPNSPLHF. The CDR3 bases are TGTGCCAGCAGTCCTTTCCCTAATTCACCCCTCCACTTT.

The CDR3, as DNA: TGTGCCAGCAGTCAAGTGAGCTCCTACAATGAGCAGTTCTTC. Translation: CASSQVSSYNEQFF. The gene calls are TRBV25-1 and TRBJ2-1; the D is unclear. Between the trimmed V and J ends, which lost 5 bases and 0 bases, there was a span of 8 bases. In germline, CDR1 is MGHDK, CDR2 SYGVNS. The CDR3 runs to 14 residues.

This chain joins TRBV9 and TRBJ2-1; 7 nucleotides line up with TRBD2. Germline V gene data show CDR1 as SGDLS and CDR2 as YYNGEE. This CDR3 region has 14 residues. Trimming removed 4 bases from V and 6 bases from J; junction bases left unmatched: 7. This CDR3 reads CASSPWAGVNEQFF. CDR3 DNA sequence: TGTGCCAGCAGCCCTTGGGCGGGAGTCAATGAGCAGTTCTTC.

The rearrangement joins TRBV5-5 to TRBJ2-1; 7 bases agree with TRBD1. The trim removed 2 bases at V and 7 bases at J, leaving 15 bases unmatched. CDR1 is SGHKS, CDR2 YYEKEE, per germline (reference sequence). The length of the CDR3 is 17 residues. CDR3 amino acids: CASSLEGARTATNEQFF. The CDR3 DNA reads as TGTGCCAGCAGCTTAGAGGGGGCGCGGACTGCAACAAATGAGCAGTTCTTC.

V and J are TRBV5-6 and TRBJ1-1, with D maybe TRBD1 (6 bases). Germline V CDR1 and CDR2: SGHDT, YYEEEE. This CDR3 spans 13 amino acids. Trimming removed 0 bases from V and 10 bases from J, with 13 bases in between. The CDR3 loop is CASSLEGGSGAFF. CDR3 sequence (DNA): TGTGCCAGCAGCTTGGAGGGGGGCTCAGGAGCTTTCTTT.

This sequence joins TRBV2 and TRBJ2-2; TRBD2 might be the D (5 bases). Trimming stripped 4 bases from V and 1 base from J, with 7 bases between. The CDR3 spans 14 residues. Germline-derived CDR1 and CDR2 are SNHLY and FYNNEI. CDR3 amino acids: CASSAGVNTGELFF. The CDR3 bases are TGTGCCAGCAGTGCCGGGGTGAACACCGGGGAGCTGTTTTTT.

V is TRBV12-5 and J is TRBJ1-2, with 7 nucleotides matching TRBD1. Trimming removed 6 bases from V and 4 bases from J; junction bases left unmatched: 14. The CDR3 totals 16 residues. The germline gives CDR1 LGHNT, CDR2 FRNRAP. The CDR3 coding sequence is TGTGCTAGTGGCCGTCCCCCACCTGACAGGGCCTATGGCTACACCTTC. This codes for CASGRPPPDRAYGYTF.

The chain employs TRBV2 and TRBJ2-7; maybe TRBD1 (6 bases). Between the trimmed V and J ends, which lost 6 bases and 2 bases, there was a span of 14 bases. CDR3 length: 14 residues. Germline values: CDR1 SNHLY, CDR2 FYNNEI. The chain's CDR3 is CASSPLGAAYEQYF. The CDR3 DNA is TGTGCCAGCAGCCCGCTGGGGGCGGCCTACGAGCAGTACTTC. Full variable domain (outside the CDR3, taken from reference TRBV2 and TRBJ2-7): EPEVTQTPSHQVTQMGQEVILRCVPISNHLYFYWYRQILGQKVEFLVSFYNNEISEKSEIFDDQFSVERPDGSNFTLKIRSTKLEDSAMYFCASSPLGAAYEQYFGPGTRLTVT.

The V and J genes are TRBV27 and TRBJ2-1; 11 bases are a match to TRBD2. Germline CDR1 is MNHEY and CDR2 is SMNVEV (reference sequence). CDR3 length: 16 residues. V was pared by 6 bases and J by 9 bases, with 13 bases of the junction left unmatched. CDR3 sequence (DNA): TGTGCCAGCAGCCCCTCATGGACTAGCGGGCATTTTGAGCAGTTCTTC. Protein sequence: CASSPSWTSGHFEQFF.

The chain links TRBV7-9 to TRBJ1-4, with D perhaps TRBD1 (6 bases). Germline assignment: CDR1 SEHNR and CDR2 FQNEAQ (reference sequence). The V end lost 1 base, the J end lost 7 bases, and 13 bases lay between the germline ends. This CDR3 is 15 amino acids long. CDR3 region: CASSLGPGESEKLFF. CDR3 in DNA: TGTGCCAGCAGCTTAGGTCCAGGGGAAAGTGAAAAACTGTTTTTT.